These 22 T cell receptor beta chains originate from one sample sequenced in a study of T cell responses to AZD1222 COVID-19 vaccine. The table came from immunoSEQ multiplex PCR; TCRdb's copy has only in-frame clones and leaves some out. The repertoire has 85,000 to 90,000 clones, about 89% of them found once; the top ten carry roughly 5.1%. This sample comprised peripheral blood, obtained 28 days after the second AZD1222 dose. The receptors here all came from an adult who received the AZD1222 COVID-19 vaccine.

This clone is medium-sized (0.01 to 0.1%). The rearrangement links TRBV7-9 to TRBJ1-5; D gene uncertain. Trimming stripped 1 base from V and 2 bases from J, with 9 bases between. CDR1 is SEHNR, CDR2 FQNEAQ, per germline (reference sequence). The CDR3 is 15 amino acids. The CDR3 DNA sequence: TGTGCCAGCAGCTTAGGAGGGTTTGGCAATCAGCCCCAGCATTTT. This sequence encodes CASSLGGFGNQPQHF.

CDR3 nucleotide sequence: TGCGCCAGCAAACCACGGTCCTTCGGGGCCGGGGAGCTGTTTTTT. Protein sequence: CASKPRSFGAGELFF. The chain has TRBV10-2 and TRBJ2-2; D might be TRBD2 (5 bases). Germline V gene sequence: CDR1 WSHSY, CDR2 SAAADI. V was clipped by 7 bases and J by 6 bases, with 18 bases between them. This CDR3 region has 15 residues.

This rearrangement joins TRBV13 to TRBJ1-2; the match to TRBD1 covers 7 bases. V lost 5 bases, J lost 4 bases, and 4 bases stayed unmatched. The germline V gene has CDR1 PRHDT and CDR2 FYEKMQ (reference sequence). CDR3 length: 13 amino acids. The CDR3 nucleotides are TGTGCCAGCAGCACTGGGACAGCCTATGGCTACACCTTC. Translated, it gives CASSTGTAYGYTF.

The chain links TRBV7-8 to TRBJ2-1; the match to TRBD2 covers 8 bases. V trimming: 5 bases; J trimming: 2 bases; junction bases outside the gene matches: 11. CDR3 length equals 17 residues. Germline CDR1 SGHVS, CDR2 FQNEAQ. The CDR3 protein is CASSDFGRGGTYNEQFF. CDR3 nucleotide sequence: TGTGCCAGCAGCGATTTTGGACGGGGGGGAACCTACAATGAGCAGTTCTTC.

DNA for the CDR3: TGCGCCAGCACCGCGAGTTCAGGGAGAGTGAACACTGAAGCTTTCTTT. Amino acid sequence: CASTASSGRVNTEAFF. The chain employs TRBV4-1 and TRBJ1-1; D is possibly TRBD1 (5 bases). The germline V gene encodes CDR1 MGHRA and CDR2 YSYEKL. There are 16 residues in the CDR3. With 7 bases removed from V and 0 bases from J, the gap between germline ends came to 18 bases.

This clone was seen a single time. This chain uses TRBV6-1 with TRBJ1-4; the D is unclear. Germline CDR1 MNHNS, CDR2 SASEGT. CDR3 size: 16 residues. Trimming took 6 bases from V and 3 from J, leaving 17 bases between them. The CDR3, as DNA: TGTGCCAGCAGCGAATCCCAGTGGGTTTCTAATGAAAAACTGTTTTTT. This gives the protein CASSESQWVSNEKLFF.

V is TRBV11-1 and J is TRBJ1-2; TRBD1 might be the D (5 bases). In germline, CDR1 is SGHAT, CDR2 FQDESV (reference sequence). The CDR3 covers 13 residues. V was pared by 2 bases and J by 4 bases, with 8 bases between. CDR3 DNA: TGTGCCAGCAGCTTAACGGGGGGCTATGGCTACACCTTC. Translated: CASSLTGGYGYTF.

The V call is TRBV7-2, the J call TRBJ1-5, with TRBD1 matching 8 bases. With 0 bases clipped from V and 7 bases from J, the junction kept 5 bases outside the gene matches. There are 15 residues in the CDR3. Germline assignment: CDR1 SGHTA and CDR2 FQGNSA. The DNA of the CDR3 is TGTGCCAGCAGCTTAGCGTCAGGGGGCCGACAGCCCCAGCATTTT. Amino acid sequence: CASSLASGGRQPQHF. Variable domain in full (rest from reference TRBV7-2 and TRBJ1-5): GAGVSQSPSNKVTEKGKDVELRCDPISGHTALYWYRQSLGQGLEFLIYFQGNSAPDKSGLPSDRFSAERTGGSVSTLTIQRTQQEDSAVYLCASSLASGGRQPQHFGDGTRLSIL.

The chain combines TRBV7-2 with TRBJ1-5; D gene unclear. The CDR3 runs to 13 residues. In germline, CDR1 is SGHTA, CDR2 FQGNSA. Trimming stripped 0 bases from V and 8 bases from J, with 8 bases between. CDR3 nucleotide sequence: TGTGCCAGCAGCTTAGCTTGGTGGGAGCCCCAGCATTTT. It codes for CASSLAWWEPQHF.

On this clone itself: Other nucleotide sequences in the sample specify the same CDR3. The rearrangement links TRBV7-9 to TRBJ1-6, with no clear D. Germline lookup yields CDR1 SEHNR and CDR2 FQNEAQ (reference sequence). V lost 1 base to trimming and J lost 6 bases, with 10 bases between them. CDR3 length: 15 residues. CDR3 residues: CASSLGGSPNSPLHF. The DNA for the CDR3 is TGTGCCAGCAGCTTAGGGGGAAGTCCTAATTCACCCCTCCACTTT.

The gene calls are TRBV2 and TRBJ2-1; 11 bases agree with TRBD2. CDR3 size: 15 residues. CDR1 and CDR2 from the germline V gene are SNHLY and FYNNEI. V gave up 2 bases and J gave up 9 bases; unmatched junction bases: 6. CDR3 DNA sequence: TGTGCCAGCAGTGAACGTAGCGGGGGGGCCTTTGAGCAGTTCTTC. It codes for CASSERSGGAFEQFF.

The rearrangement uses TRBV28 and TRBJ1-2, with 10 bases aligning to TRBD1. The CDR3 contains 15 residues. V lost 6 bases to trimming and J lost 2 bases; unmatched junction nucleotides: 6. Germline V gene data show CDR1 as MDHEN and CDR2 as SYDVKM. The CDR3 DNA follows: TGTGCCAGCAGCACCCCGGGACAGGGGAACTATGGCTACACCTTC. Translated, it gives CASSTPGQGNYGYTF.

The CDR3 loop reads CASSLAGGRTEAFF. The DNA for the CDR3 is TGTGCCAGCAGCTTAGCGGGGGGCCGGACTGAAGCTTTCTTT. The V gene is TRBV11-2, the J gene TRBJ1-1, with a possible D match to TRBD1 (6 bases). Germline assignment: CDR1 SGHAT and CDR2 FQNNGV. Trimming stripped 1 base from V and 5 bases from J, with 11 bases between. CDR3 length: 14 amino acids. Filled out from reference TRBV11-2 and TRBJ1-1, the complete variable domain reads EAGVAQSPRYKIIEKRQSVAFWCNPISGHATLYWYQQILGQGPKLLIQFQNNGVVDDSQLPKDRFSAERLKGVDSTLKIQPAKLEDSAVYLCASSLAGGRTEAFFGQGTRLTVV.

The chain employs TRBV7-9 and TRBJ2-2, with TRBD1 identical over 8 bases. This CDR3 comprises 15 residues. The germline V gene has CDR1 SEHNR and CDR2 FQNEAQ (reference sequence). Trimming took 6 bases from V and 5 from J; bases not matched to a gene: 8. CDR3 coding DNA: TGTGCCAGCAGTTACGGACAGGGAAGGACCGGGGAGCTGTTTTTT. Its protein is CASSYGQGRTGELFF.

The chain links TRBV6-5 to TRBJ1-2; perhaps TRBD1 as D (5 bases). This CDR3 comprises 15 residues. Trimming removed 6 bases at V and 2 bases at J, with 16 bases between. Germline lookup yields CDR1 MNHEY and CDR2 SVGAGI. The CDR3 coding sequence is TGTGCCAGCAGCTATACCACGGGGGGAAACTATGGCTACACCTTC. This translates into CASSYTTGGNYGYTF.

This chain joins TRBV5-1 and TRBJ1-2; D gene ambiguous. The length of the CDR3 is 12 residues. Trimming left V 4 bases short and J 3 bases short, with 7 bases between. Germline V gene sequence: CDR1 SGHRS, CDR2 YFSETQ. CDR3 protein: CASSSGDYGYTF. CDR3 nucleotide sequence: TGCGCCAGCAGCAGCGGGGACTATGGCTACACCTTC. The variable domain in full, with the rest retrieved from reference TRBV5-1 and TRBJ1-2, is KAGVTQTPRYLIKTRGQQVTLSCSPISGHRSVSWYQQTPGQGLQFLFEYFSETQRNKGNFPGRFSGRQFSNSRSEMNVSTLELGDSALYLCASSSGDYGYTFGSGTRLTVV.

The J gene is TRBJ1-6, the V gene TRBV23-1; TRBD1 aligns across 9 bases. TRBV23-1 is an ORF; its function is uncertain. V was clipped by 2 bases and J by 10 bases; unmatched bases: 9. This CDR3 has 16 residues. In DNA form, the CDR3 reads TGCGCCAGCAGTCAACCGGGACAGGGATTGGCCTCACCCCTCCACTTT. Protein: CASSQPGQGLASPLHF.

The chain uses TRBV6-5 and TRBJ1-5; TRBD1 is a possible D gene (6 bases). This CDR3 has 14 residues. V was trimmed by 7 bases and J by 1 base, leaving 11 bases between them. The germline V gene has CDR1 MNHEY and CDR2 SVGAGI. The CDR3 DNA follows: TGTGCCAGCAACAGAGGGGGAAGCAATCAGCCCCAGCATTTT. The encoded protein is CASNRGGSNQPQHF.

This CDR3 reads CASSQDIGSNSGNTIYF. Written as DNA, the CDR3 is TGCGCCAGCAGCCAAGATATTGGGTCGAACTCTGGAAACACCATATATTTT. The chain links TRBV4-1 to TRBJ1-3; D is unresolved. CDR1 is MGHRA, CDR2 YSYEKL, per germline. The CDR3 is 17 residues long. V lost 0 bases to trimming and J lost 0 bases, with 12 bases between them.

CDR3 amino acids: CASSPTGGFNYGYTF. The DNA for the CDR3 is TGTGCCAGCAGCCCCACGGGGGGTTTTAACTATGGCTACACCTTC. The chain recombines TRBV3-1 (or the pseudogene TRBV3-2) with TRBJ1-2; weak D call: TRBD1 (5 bases). V was trimmed by 4 bases and J by 1 base, leaving 13 bases between them. The CDR3 spans 15 residues. CDR1 and CDR2 from the germline V gene are LGHDT and YNNKEL (reference sequence).

V is TRBV5-6 and J is TRBJ2-7, with a possible D match to TRBD1 (5 bases). Trimming stripped 2 bases from V and 5 bases from J, with 11 bases between. Per germline, CDR1 SGHDT and CDR2 YYEEEE. This CDR3 comprises 13 residues. CDR3 nucleotide sequence: TGTGCCAGCAGCTTTTCCCCCAGGGACGAGCAGTACTTC. Its protein product is CASSFSPRDEQYF. The full variable domain, in which reference TRBV5-6 and TRBJ2-7 provide the parts outside the CDR3, is DAGVTQSPTHLIKTRGQQVTLRCSPKSGHDTVSWYQQALGQGPQFIFQYYEEEERQRGNFPDRFSGHQFPNYSSELNVNALLLGDSALYLCASSFSPRDEQYFGPGTRLTVT.

The chain employs TRBV19 and TRBJ1-1; D uncertain. This CDR3 spans 16 amino acids. The germline V gene has CDR1 LNHDA and CDR2 SQIVND (reference sequence). V gave up 4 bases and J gave up 4 bases, with 19 bases separating them. CDR3 sequence reads: CASSNPRAASSTEAFF. CDR3 in DNA: TGTGCCAGTAGTAATCCTCGGGCGGCCTCGAGCACTGAAGCTTTCTTT.